These T cell receptor beta chains were read from a single sample in a study of vaccination and CD4 T cells after COVID-19. The antigens these receptors bind are not known. TCRdb analysed the PCR reads with MiXCR anew, one entry per CDR3 protein. The sample yields approximately 15,000 distinct CDR3 sequences, around 30% seen once. What was sequenced was cultured CD4+ T cells from blood. These receptor sequences come from a human donor with COVID-19. CDR3s include the opening cysteine and the closing phenylalanine or tryptophan. D genes are given only for firm matches. Part of the rows lack a size; the others show once, few, many or a class for expanded clones.

few | . | TRBJ1-1 | TRBV12-3/TRBV12-4 | TGTGCCAGCAGTTTTGCGGGGGTGAACACTGAAGCTTTCTTT | CASSFAGVNTEAFF
few | TRBD2 | TRBJ2-1 | TRBV7-2 | TGTGCCAGCAGCTTCCCAACAGCGGGGGGTTCCTACAATGAGCAGTTCTTC | CASSFPTAGGSYNEQFF
few | TRBD2 | TRBJ2-5 | TRBV12-3/TRBV12-4 | TGTGCCAGCAGTAATAGCGGGGGGCCGGGAGAGACCCAGTACTTC | CASSNSGGPGETQYF
. | TRBD1 | TRBJ2-7 | TRBV2 | TGTGCCATTTCCCGGGACAGGGGATCCTACGAGCAGTACTTC | CAISRDRGSYEQYF
. | . | TRBJ2-5 | TRBV5-4 | TGTGCCAGCAGCTTCAGGGATAGGGAGACCCAGTACTTC | CASSFRDRETQYF
. | . | TRBJ1-3 | TRBV27 | TGTGCCAGCAGGATCTCCCTTAGGACGGCTAGCTCTGGAAACACCATATATTTT | CASRISLRTASSGNTIYF
few | TRBD1 | TRBJ2-2 | TRBV11-2 | TGTGCCAGCAGGAGGGGGACAGGGTTTTCCGGGGAGCTGTTTTTT | CASRRGTGFSGELFF
once | . | TRBJ2-1 | TRBV2 | TGTGCCAGCAGTGCGACAGGGAGGTCCTACAATGAGCAGTTCTTC | CASSATGRSYNEQFF
. | TRBD1 | TRBJ1-5 | TRBV20-1 | TGCAGTGCTAGAGAGACAGGGGAGTCCAATCAGCCCCAGCATTTT | CSARETGESNQPQHF
once | . | TRBJ2-1 | TRBV7-2 | TGTGCCAGCAGTCGAGCCCCAGACGGCTACAATGAGCAGTTCTTC | CASSRAPDGYNEQFF
few | TRBD1 | TRBJ1-1 | TRBV6-2/TRBV6-3 | TGTGCCAGCAGTTCTAGTAAAGGCGGGACAGGGGACGGGGACACTGAAGCTTTCTTT | CASSSSKGGTGDGDTEAFF
. | . | TRBJ2-2 | TRBV11-3 | TGTGCCAGCAGCTTCCGGACCCCGAACACCGGGGAGCTGTTTTTT | CASSFRTPNTGELFF
. | . | TRBJ1-2 | TRBV5-1 | TGCGCCAGCAGCTTGCCCTCGGTGGAGGGGGGTGGCTACACCTTC | CASSLPSVEGGGYTF
medium-sized | . | TRBJ1-6 | TRBV20-1 | TGCAGTGCTGGCGCGGGCGGGTCCACTAATAATTCACCCCTCCACTTT | CSAGAGGSTNNSPLHF
few | . | TRBJ2-3 | TRBV27 | TGTGCCAGCAGTTTAGGTGAGGGAGGCATCGCATCGGCGCAGTATTTT | CASSLGEGGIASAQYF
. | TRBD1 | TRBJ1-6 | TRBV7-2 | TGTGCCAGCAGTTATACAGGGGGTGGTAATTCACCCCTCCACTTT | CASSYTGGGNSPLHF
. | . | TRBJ1-2 | TRBV30 | TGTGCCTGGAGTTTTACAGGGAACTATGGCTACACCTTC | CAWSFTGNYGYTF